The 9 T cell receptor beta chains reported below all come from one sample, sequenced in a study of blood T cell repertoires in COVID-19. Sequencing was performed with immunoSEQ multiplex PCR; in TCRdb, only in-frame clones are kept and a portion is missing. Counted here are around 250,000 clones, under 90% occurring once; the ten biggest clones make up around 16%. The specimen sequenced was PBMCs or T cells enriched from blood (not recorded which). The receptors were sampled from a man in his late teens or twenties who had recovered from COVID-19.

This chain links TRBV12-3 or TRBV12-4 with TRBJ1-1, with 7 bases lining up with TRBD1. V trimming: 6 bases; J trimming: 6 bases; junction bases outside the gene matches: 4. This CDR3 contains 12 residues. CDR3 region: CASRTTGPEAFF. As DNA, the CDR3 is TGTGCCAGCAGAACGACAGGGCCTGAAGCTTTCTTT.

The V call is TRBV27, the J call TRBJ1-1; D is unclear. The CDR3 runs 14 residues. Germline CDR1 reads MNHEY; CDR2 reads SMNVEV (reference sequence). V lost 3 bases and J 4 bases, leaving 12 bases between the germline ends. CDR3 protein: CASSLGGRITEAFF. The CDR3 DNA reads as TGTGCCAGCAGTTTGGGTGGCAGGATCACTGAAGCTTTCTTT.

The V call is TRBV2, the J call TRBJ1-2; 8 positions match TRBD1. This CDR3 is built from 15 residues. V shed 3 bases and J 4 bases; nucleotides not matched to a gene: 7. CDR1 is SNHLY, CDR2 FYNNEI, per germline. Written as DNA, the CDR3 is TGTGCCAGCAGTGACCCGACAGGGGTGGCCTATGGCTACACCTTC. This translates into CASSDPTGVAYGYTF.

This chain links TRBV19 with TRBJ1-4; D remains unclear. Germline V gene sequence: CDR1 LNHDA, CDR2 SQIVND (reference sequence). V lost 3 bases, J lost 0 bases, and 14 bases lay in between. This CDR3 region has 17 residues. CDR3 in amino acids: CASSMFYRLATNEKLFF. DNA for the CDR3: TGTGCCAGTAGTATGTTCTACCGCCTTGCAACTAATGAAAAACTGTTTTTT.

CDR3 protein: CASSFRRGHDYEQYF. CDR3 in DNA: TGTGCCAGCAGCTTTAGACGTGGACACGACTACGAGCAGTACTTC. This chain joins TRBV11-2 and TRBJ2-7, with D possibly matching TRBD1 (5 bases). Trimming took off 3 bases at V and 3 bases at J, with 15 bases between the two ends. In germline, CDR1 is SGHAT, CDR2 FQNNGV. CDR3 size: 15 residues. The full variable domain, rest sourced from reference TRBV11-2 and TRBJ2-7, is EAGVAQSPRYKIIEKRQSVAFWCNPISGHATLYWYQQILGQGPKLLIQFQNNGVVDDSQLPKDRFSAERLKGVDSTLKIQPAKLEDSAVYLCASSFRRGHDYEQYFGPGTRLTVT.

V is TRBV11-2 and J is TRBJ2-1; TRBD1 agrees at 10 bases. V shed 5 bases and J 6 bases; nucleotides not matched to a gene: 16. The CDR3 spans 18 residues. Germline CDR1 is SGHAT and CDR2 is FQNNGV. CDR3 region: CASSIPKYRDRGGNEQFF. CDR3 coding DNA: TGTGCCAGCAGCATACCCAAGTACCGGGACAGGGGCGGCAATGAGCAGTTCTTC.

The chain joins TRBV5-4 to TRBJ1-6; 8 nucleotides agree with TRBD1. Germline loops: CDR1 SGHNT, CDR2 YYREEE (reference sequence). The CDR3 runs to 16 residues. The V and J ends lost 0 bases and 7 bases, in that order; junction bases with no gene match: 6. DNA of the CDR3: TGTGCCAGCAGCTTGGGTTCCCAGGGGGCGAATTCACCCCTCCACTTT. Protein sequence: CASSLGSQGANSPLHF.

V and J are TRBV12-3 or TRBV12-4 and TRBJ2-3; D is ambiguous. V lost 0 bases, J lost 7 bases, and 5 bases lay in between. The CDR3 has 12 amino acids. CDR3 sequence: CASSLAANTQYF. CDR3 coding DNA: TGTGCCAGCAGTTTAGCGGCCAATACGCAGTATTTT.

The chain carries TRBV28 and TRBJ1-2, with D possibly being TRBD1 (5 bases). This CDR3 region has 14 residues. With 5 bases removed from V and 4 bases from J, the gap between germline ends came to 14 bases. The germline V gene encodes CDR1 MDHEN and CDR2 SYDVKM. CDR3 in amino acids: CASSISTVPYGYTF. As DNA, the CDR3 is TGTGCCAGCAGTATCTCGACAGTCCCCTATGGCTACACCTTC.